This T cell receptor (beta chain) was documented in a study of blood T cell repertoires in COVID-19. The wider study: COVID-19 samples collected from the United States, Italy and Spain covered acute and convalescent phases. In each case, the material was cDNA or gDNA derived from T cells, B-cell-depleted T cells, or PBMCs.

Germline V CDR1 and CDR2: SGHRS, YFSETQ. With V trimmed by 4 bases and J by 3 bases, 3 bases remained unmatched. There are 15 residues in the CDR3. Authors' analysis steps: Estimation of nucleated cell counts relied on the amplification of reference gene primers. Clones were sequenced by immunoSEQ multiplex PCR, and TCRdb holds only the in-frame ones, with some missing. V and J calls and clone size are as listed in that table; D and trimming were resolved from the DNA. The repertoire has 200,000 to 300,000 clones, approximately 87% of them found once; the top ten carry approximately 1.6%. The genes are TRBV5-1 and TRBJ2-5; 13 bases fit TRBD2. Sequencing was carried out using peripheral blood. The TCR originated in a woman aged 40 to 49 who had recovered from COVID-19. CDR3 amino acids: CASSRTSGGEETQYF. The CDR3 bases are TGCGCCAGCAGCCGCACTAGCGGGGGGGAAGAGACCCAGTACTTC.